The clone carrying this T cell receptor (beta chain) was counted between two and nine times. The antigen remains unidentified. Germline V gene data show CDR1 as SGHTS and CDR2 as YDEGEE. V lost 2 bases to trimming and J lost 2 bases, with 9 bases between them. The CDR3 has 14 amino acids. The data originate from a study of T cell repertoires in cytomegalovirus infection. General observations from the study: The study found HLA-C-restricted CMV-specific TCR beta clonotypes dominating the ex vivo response.

From the reads, TCRdb called clonotypes with MiXCR, one entry per CDR3 protein. In the table there are 310,000 or so distinct CDR3 sequences, 15% to 20% of which are singletons. This sequence originates from a human donor in good health (CMV status not recorded). Some clones in this sample may be carry-over from other donors' samples. V gene TRBV5-8 combines with J gene TRBJ2-3; D is possibly TRBD1 (5 bases). Sequencing was done on a sample of PBMCs. CDR3 nucleotide sequence: TGTGCCAGCAGCTTTTACAGGTTCACAGATACGCAGTATTTT. This translates into CASSFYRFTDTQYF.